The sequence of this TCR beta chain was determined in a study of Graves' ophthalmopathy and Graves' hyperthyroidism. V lost 5 bases and J 4 bases, leaving 15 bases between the germline ends. CDR3 size: 14 residues. Germline V lookup: CDR1 DFQATT, CDR2 SNEGSKA (reference sequence). This clonotype was observed many times. Because the CDR3 is missing its conserved closing phenylalanine or tryptophan, this is likely a read error. Using RNA transcripts, the TCR beta CDR3 regions were amplified. First-round RT-PCR relied on HTBI primers, and a second-round multiplex PCR came next. TCRdb re-called the multiplex PCR reads through MiXCR, storing one row per CDR3 protein. Of a few hundred thousand distinct CDR3 sequences listed, about 17% are singletons.

The TCR was taken from a woman aged 18-29 years with Graves' ophthalmopathy. This chain connects TRBV20-1 to TRBJ2-1; tentative D call: TRBD1 (6 bases). The sample taken for sequencing was peripheral blood. The CDR3 DNA sequence: TGCAGTGCTGGGGACACCTCCCGGTACAATGAGCAGTTCTCC. It encodes CSAGDTSRYNEQFS.